This is a list of T cell receptor beta chains from one sample in a study of neurological immune-mediated disorders. TCRdb re-called the 5' RACE reads through MiXCR, storing one row per CDR3 protein. The sample lists 20,000 to 30,000 distinct CDR3 sequences, roughly 12% occurring once. The material sequenced was PBMCs. Receptor source: a woman in her thirties or forties with HTLV-1-associated myelopathy (HAM/TSP). CDR3s include the opening cysteine and the closing phenylalanine or tryptophan. Each record gives: J gene, D gene, clone size, V gene, CDR3 protein, CDR3 DNA. D genes are given only for firm matches. Part of the rows lack a size; the others show once, few, many or a class for expanded clones.

J: TRBJ2-1
D: NA
size: medium-sized
V: TRBV20-1
CDR3: CSASSVSEQFF
DNA: TGCAGTGCTTCGTCCGTGTCTGAGCAGTTCTTC

J: TRBJ2-7
D: NA
size: many
V: TRBV9
CDR3: CASSVGGSFNHEQYF
DNA: TGTGCCAGCAGCGTGGGGGGTTCCTTTAATCACGAGCAGTACTTC

J: TRBJ1-5
D: NA
size: medium-sized
V: TRBV20-1
CDR3: CSARDRRGYNQPQHF
DNA: TGCAGTGCTAGAGATCGTCGGGGTTACAATCAGCCCCAGCATTTT

J: TRBJ2-2
D: NA
size: many
V: TRBV20-1
CDR3: CSASDWGANTGELFF
DNA: TGCAGTGCATCTGACTGGGGGGCGAACACCGGGGAGCTGTTTTTT

J: TRBJ1-2
D: NA
size: many
V: TRBV5-1
CDR3: CASSLAENYGYTF
DNA: TGCGCCAGCAGCTTGGCAGAGAACTATGGCTACACCTTC

J: TRBJ2-2
D: TRBD2
size: many
V: TRBV20-1
CDR3: CSAPGSGVTGELFF
DNA: TGCAGTGCCCCGGGTAGCGGGGTCACCGGGGAGCTGTTTTTT

J: TRBJ1-5
D: NA
size: NA
V: TRBV5-1
CDR3: CASSPDSFNQHQHF
DNA: TGCGCCAGCAGCCCAGACAGTTTCAATCAGCACCAGCATTTT

J: TRBJ1-5
D: NA
size: many
V: TRBV4-1
CDR3: CASSRWMQGSQPQHF
DNA: TGCGCCAGCAGCCGCTGGATGCAGGGCAGTCAGCCCCAGCATTTT

J: TRBJ2-6
D: NA
size: many
V: TRBV21-1
CDR3: CASSKAGQFHSGANVLTF
DNA: TGTGCCAGCAGCAAAGCAGGCCAGTTCCACTCTGGGGCCAACGTCCTGACTTTC

J: TRBJ2-3
D: NA
size: many
V: TRBV28
CDR3: CASSLPSGLSVTQYF
DNA: TGTGCCAGCAGTTTACCCTCAGGACTGTCAGTTACGCAGTATTTT

J: TRBJ2-1
D: TRBD2
size: many
V: TRBV20-1
CDR3: CSADPPAGGSYNEQFF
DNA: TGCAGTGCTGACCCCCCAGCGGGGGGGTCCTACAATGAGCAGTTCTTC

J: TRBJ1-5
D: TRBD1
size: many
V: TRBV20-1
CDR3: CSAPKTGFSNQPQHF
DNA: TGCAGTGCTCCTAAGACAGGGTTCAGCAATCAGCCCCAGCATTTT

J: TRBJ2-7
D: NA
size: many
V: TRBV12-3/TRBV12-4
CDR3: CASSVDGVYEQYF
DNA: TGTGCCAGCAGTGTTGATGGGGTCTACGAGCAGTACTTC

J: TRBJ2-7
D: NA
size: medium-sized
V: TRBV6-5
CDR3: CASSYTGHRYEQYF
DNA: TGTGCCAGCAGTTACACCGGACACCGCTACGAGCAGTACTTC

J: TRBJ1-2
D: NA
size: many
V: TRBV5-1
CDR3: CASSLTTANYGYTF
DNA: TGCGCCAGCAGCTTGACGACAGCTAACTATGGCTACACCTTC

J: TRBJ2-1
D: NA
size: many
V: TRBV2
CDR3: CASSVVNEQFF
DNA: TGTGCCAGCAGCGTGGTCAATGAGCAGTTCTTC

J: TRBJ2-5
D: TRBD2
size: many
V: TRBV5-6
CDR3: CASSLASGGAETQYF
DNA: TGTGCCAGCAGCTTGGCTAGCGGGGGGGCCGAGACCCAGTACTTC

J: TRBJ2-5
D: TRBD2
size: many
V: TRBV20-1
CDR3: CSATTTSGERETQYF
DNA: TGCAGTGCTACGACTACTAGCGGGGAAAGAGAGACCCAGTACTTC

J: TRBJ2-2
D: TRBD2
size: many
V: TRBV12-3/TRBV12-4
CDR3: CASGLAGGPLTGELFF
DNA: TGTGCCAGCGGACTAGCGGGGGGGCCGCTCACCGGGGAGCTGTTTTTT

J: TRBJ1-2
D: NA
size: many
V: TRBV10-1
CDR3: CASTYVHGYTF
DNA: TGCGCCAGCACCTATGTTCATGGCTACACCTTC

J: TRBJ2-3
D: TRBD1
size: many
V: TRBV7-9
CDR3: CASSLQGAGTDTQYF
DNA: TGTGCCAGCAGCTTACAGGGGGCCGGGACAGATACGCAGTATTTT

J: TRBJ1-6
D: TRBD1
size: many
V: TRBV5-6
CDR3: CASSYRGSVSPLHF
DNA: TGTGCCAGCAGCTACAGGGGAAGTGTTTCACCCCTCCACTTT

J: TRBJ2-2
D: NA
size: many
V: TRBV3-1
CDR3: CASSQANTGELFF
DNA: TGTGCCAGCAGCCAAGCGAACACCGGGGAGCTGTTTTTT

J: TRBJ2-2
D: TRBD1
size: many
V: TRBV5-1
CDR3: CASSTTGDTGELFF
DNA: TGCGCCAGCAGCACGACAGGGGACACCGGGGAGCTGTTTTTT

J: TRBJ2-3
D: NA
size: many
V: TRBV4-2
CDR3: CASSQKERAGVSPGRTDTQYF
DNA: TGTGCCAGCAGCCAAAAGGAGCGGGCAGGTGTTTCTCCTGGGCGCACAGATACGCAGTATTTT

J: TRBJ2-4
D: TRBD1
size: many
V: TRBV10-2
CDR3: CASSELRQGAAAQAKNIQYF
DNA: TGCGCCAGCAGTGAGCTACGACAGGGGGCGGCAGCTCAAGCCAAAAACATTCAGTACTTC

J: TRBJ2-3
D: NA
size: many
V: TRBV9
CDR3: CASSVEGRDTQYF
DNA: TGTGCCAGCAGCGTAGAGGGAAGAGATACGCAGTATTTT

J: TRBJ2-7
D: NA
size: medium-sized
V: TRBV20-1
CDR3: CSARDPQDGSSYEQYF
DNA: TGCAGTGCTAGAGATCCCCAGGACGGAAGCTCCTACGAGCAGTACTTC

J: TRBJ2-5
D: TRBD2
size: many
V: TRBV29-1
CDR3: CSVVERGLQETQYF
DNA: TGCAGCGTTGTAGAGCGGGGGCTCCAAGAGACCCAGTACTTC

J: TRBJ2-5
D: NA
size: many
V: TRBV24-1
CDR3: CATSDKQGEETQYF
DNA: TGTGCCACCAGTGACAAACAGGGCGAAGAGACCCAGTACTTC

J: TRBJ2-2
D: NA
size: many
V: TRBV5-4
CDR3: CASSLGGAFTGELFF
DNA: TGTGCCAGCAGCTTGGGGGGGGCCTTCACCGGGGAGCTGTTTTTT

J: TRBJ1-4
D: TRBD1
size: many
V: TRBV28
CDR3: CASSSTSGTGGRANEKLFF
DNA: TGTGCCAGCAGTTCGACTTCCGGGACAGGGGGCCGAGCTAATGAAAAACTGTTTTTT

J: TRBJ1-2
D: TRBD1
size: many
V: TRBV4-2
CDR3: CASSQGGQGSQTSYTF
DNA: TGTGCCAGCAGCCAAGGCGGACAGGGCAGTCAAACGAGCTACACCTTC

J: TRBJ2-5
D: NA
size: many
V: TRBV5-6
CDR3: CASSLEQMQETQYF
DNA: TGTGCCAGCAGCTTGGAACAGATGCAAGAGACCCAGTACTTC

J: TRBJ2-5
D: TRBD2
size: many
V: TRBV19
CDR3: CASSGERGKYF
DNA: TGTGCCAGTAGTGGCGAGCGGGGGAAGTACTTC

J: TRBJ2-5
D: TRBD1
size: many
V: TRBV29-1
CDR3: CSVAGTGRETQYF
DNA: TGCAGCGTAGCCGGGACAGGGAGGGAGACCCAGTACTTC

J: TRBJ2-1
D: NA
size: NA
V: TRBV5-6
CDR3: CAISYLVDYNEQFF
DNA: TGTGCCATCAGCTACCTCGTGGACTACAATGAGCAGTTCTTC

J: TRBJ2-7
D: NA
size: many
V: TRBV5-1
CDR3: CASSLDRDEYEQYF
DNA: TGCGCCAGCAGCTTGGACCGGGACGAGTACGAGCAGTACTTC

J: TRBJ2-2
D: TRBD1
size: many
V: TRBV28
CDR3: CASSLPGQAVTGELFF
DNA: TGTGCCAGCAGTTTACCGGGACAGGCGGTCACCGGGGAGCTGTTTTTT

J: TRBJ1-1
D: NA
size: NA
V: TRBV27
CDR3: CASSTPGLDTEAFF
DNA: TGTGCCAGCAGCACACCAGGGCTTGACACTGAAGCTTTCTTT

J: TRBJ2-1
D: TRBD2
size: medium-sized
V: TRBV15
CDR3: CATSRGERGGRYEQFF
DNA: TGTGCCACCAGCAGAGGAGAGCGGGGGGGCCGCTATGAGCAGTTCTTC

J: TRBJ2-1
D: NA
size: NA
V: TRBV19
CDR3: CASSYSRARYNEQFF
DNA: TGTGCCAGTAGTTATTCGAGAGCCAGGTACAATGAGCAGTTCTTC

J: TRBJ1-4
D: NA
size: many
V: TRBV5-1
CDR3: CASSLDRTNEKLFF
DNA: TGCGCCAGCAGCTTGGACAGGACCAATGAAAAACTGTTTTTT

J: TRBJ2-5
D: TRBD2
size: many
V: TRBV3-1
CDR3: CASSHDGLAGRETQYF
DNA: TGTGCCAGCAGCCATGATGGACTAGCGGGACGGGAGACCCAGTACTTC

J: TRBJ1-6
D: NA
size: many
V: TRBV20-1
CDR3: CSARESKTVGNSPLHF
DNA: TGCAGTGCTAGAGAATCAAAGACAGTCGGTAACTCACCCCTCCACTTT

J: TRBJ2-1
D: TRBD2
size: many
V: TRBV9
CDR3: CASSATRTSGNDEQFF
DNA: TGTGCCAGCAGCGCTACCCGGACTAGCGGGAACGATGAGCAGTTCTTC

J: TRBJ2-2
D: NA
size: few
V: TRBV7-2
CDR3: CASSLGAGGSGELFF
DNA: TGTGCCAGCAGCTTAGGGGCAGGCGGATCCGGGGAGCTGTTTTTT